The 24 T cell receptor beta chains below come from one sample, sequenced in a study of shared clonotypes between healthy human individuals. Only in-frame clones appear in the TCRdb table, and some are missing; sequencing was by immunoSEQ multiplex PCR. The sample shows approximately 460,000 clones, more than 70% of them seen only once. The source material was PBMCs. The receptors come from a woman aged 40 to 49 in good health. Some clones in this sample may be carry-over from other donors' samples.

This clone was counted a single time. Distinct nucleotide sequences in the sample also encode this CDR3. The genes are TRBV20-1 and TRBJ2-7; D uncertain. Trimming took off 6 bases at V and 3 bases at J, with 6 bases between the two ends. The CDR3 has 10 residues. Germline CDR1 reads DFQATT; CDR2 reads SNEGSKA (reference sequence). The chain's CDR3 is CSALGYEQYF. The CDR3, as DNA: TGCAGTGCATTAGGCTACGAGCAGTACTTC.

The gene calls are TRBV11-2 and TRBJ2-2, with 9 bases that match TRBD2. The junction had 4 bases not matched to a gene; V was cut back by 5 bases and J by 3 bases. Germline V lookup: CDR1 SGHAT, CDR2 FQNNGV. The CDR3 loop spans 15 amino acids. CDR3 DNA: TGTGCCAGCAGCCCGAGACTAGCGGACACCGGGGAGCTGTTTTTT. This gives the protein CASSPRLADTGELFF.

This chain connects TRBV4-3 to TRBJ1-1; TRBD1 is a possible D gene (5 bases). Trimming pared 3 bases from V and 0 bases from J, leaving 20 bases between. The V gene's germline CDR1 is LGHNA and CDR2 YSLEER. The CDR3 extends over 18 amino acids. This CDR3 reads CASSQRALSDTLNTEAFF. The CDR3 region has the DNA TGCGCCAGCAGCCAGAGAGCTTTGTCGGACACCCTGAACACTGAAGCTTTCTTT.

V usage is TRBV6-4 and J usage is TRBJ1-4, with D possibly TRBD1 on 5 matching bases. Trimming removed 3 bases from V and 5 bases from J, with 10 bases in between. Germline assignment: CDR1 MRHNA and CDR2 SNTAGT. CDR3 length: 14 residues. The DNA of the CDR3 is TGTGCCAGCAGTGAGACAGCTGGAAATGAAAAACTGTTTTTT. This sequence encodes CASSETAGNEKLFF.

This sequence joins TRBV28 and TRBJ2-2; weak D call: TRBD2 (6 bases). Germline values: CDR1 MDHEN, CDR2 SYDVKM. The CDR3 loop spans 15 amino acids. Trimming cost V 5 bases and J 0 bases, with 10 bases left between them. CDR3 region: CASSGLATNTGELFF. The CDR3 region has the DNA TGTGCCAGCAGTGGCCTAGCGACGAACACCGGGGAGCTGTTTTTT.

This clone was detected only once. V usage is TRBV4-1 and J usage is TRBJ2-7; 14 positions agree with TRBD2. V dropped 8 bases and J dropped 2; count of bases not matched to a gene: 8. This CDR3 spans 16 amino acids. Germline CDR1 is MGHRA and CDR2 is YSYEKL. CDR3 loop: CASSRLAGGPAYEQYF. The DNA of the CDR3 is TGCGCCAGCTCCCGACTAGCGGGAGGGCCCGCCTACGAGCAGTACTTC.

The J gene is TRBJ1-2, the V gene TRBV6-1; D not certain. Germline CDR1 reads MNHNS; CDR2 reads SASEGT. This CDR3 has 14 amino acids. V lost 4 bases, J lost 1 base, and 10 bases lay in between. The CDR3 DNA reads TGTGCCAGCAGTGTTCGGGAGGGTAACTATGGCTACACCTTC. It yields the protein CASSVREGNYGYTF.

With regard to this clone: In the same sample, other DNA sequences code for this CDR3. V gene TRBV5-1 combines with J gene TRBJ2-5; D tentatively reads TRBD1 or TRBD2 (5 bases each). Trimming removed 0 bases at V and 3 bases at J, with 9 bases between. Germline assignment: CDR1 SGHRS and CDR2 YFSETQ. This CDR3 region has 14 residues. The CDR3 DNA reads as TGCGCCAGCAGCTTGGGAGGGACGGAAGAGACCCAGTACTTC. As protein: CASSLGGTEETQYF.

For this clone: One end of the junction fails to match germline, which may point to a read error. Here the CDR3 DNA reads TGTGCCAGCAGTGAAGCGGGGACTCAAAGGATCTTC. Amino acids: CASSEAGTQRIF. V is TRBV6-1 and J is TRBJ2-1, with TRBD2 as a possible D gene (6 bases). The CDR3 length is 12 residues. Germline-derived CDR1 and CDR2 are MNHNS and SASEGT.

This chain connects TRBV29-1 to TRBJ2-7; possible D gene TRBD1, 6 bases. V lost 6 bases and J lost 4, with 22 bases in between. The CDR3 consists of 15 residues. CDR1 and CDR2 from the germline V gene are SQVTM and ANQGSEA. The DNA for the CDR3 is TGCAGCGTCCTGGACAGTACCAAGTTTAAGTACGAGCAGTACTTC. The encoded protein is CSVLDSTKFKYEQYF.

The chain joins TRBV5-8 to TRBJ2-2, with unresolved D. V lost 0 bases, J lost 2 bases, and 17 bases lay in between. The CDR3 consists of 18 residues. Germline values: CDR1 SGHTS, CDR2 YDEGEE. CDR3 sequence reads: CASSLGSGLKKNTGELFF. CDR3 DNA sequence: TGTGCCAGCAGCTTGGGGTCCGGGTTGAAAAAAAACACCGGGGAGCTGTTTTTT.

As to this clone: With only one base between it and a far larger clone, this is likely a read error. The sample contains more than one DNA sequence encoding this CDR3. This chain joins TRBV9 and TRBJ1-2, with a possible D match to TRBD1 (5 bases). V lost 1 base to trimming and J lost 4 bases, with 11 bases between them. From germline, CDR1 is SGDLS and CDR2 YYNGEE. The CDR3 length is 14 residues. In DNA, the CDR3 is TGTGCCAGCAGCGTACGGGGGACGCCCTATGGCTACACCTTC. It encodes CASSVRGTPYGYTF.

On this clone itself: Only one base separates this from a far larger clonotype, so it likely reflects a read error. J is TRBJ2-7 and V is TRBV15; 7 nucleotides align to TRBD1. The CDR3 covers 17 residues. Per germline, CDR1 LNHNV and CDR2 YYDKDF (reference sequence). The CDR3 loop reads CATRTGTEVKVSYGQYF. For the CDR3, the DNA is TGTGCCACCAGGACCGGGACAGAAGTAAAAGTCTCCTACGGGCAGTACTTC.

The CDR3 reads CASSQESGTRDIGGNEQFF. DNA for the CDR3: TGTGCCAGCAGCCAAGAATCCGGGACTAGGGACATCGGCGGGAATGAGCAGTTCTTC. This chain joins TRBV4-2 and TRBJ2-7; 8 bases are a match to TRBD2. The J call may be in error: the DNA end matches TRBJ2-1 better. Germline loops: CDR1 LGHNA, CDR2 YNFKEQ. CDR3 size: 19 residues.

This chain links TRBV7-2 with TRBJ2-5; the D gene is possibly TRBD1 (5 bases). Germline V CDR1 and CDR2: SGHTA, FQGNSA. The CDR3 runs 12 residues. The ends were cut back, 9 bases at V and 2 bases at J, with 10 bases in the middle. CDR3 nucleotide sequence: TGTGCCAGTTCTAGGACACAAGAGACCCAGTACTTC. Its translation is CASSRTQETQYF.

This chain joins TRBV4-3 and TRBJ2-7; no clear D gene. The germline CDR1 and CDR2 sequences are LGHNA and YSLEER. Trimming took 0 bases from V and 6 from J, leaving 12 bases between them. CDR3 length: 14 amino acids. CDR3 protein: CASSQEARIGEQYF. CDR3 DNA sequence: TGCGCCAGCAGCCAAGAGGCCCGGATCGGCGAGCAGTACTTC.

The chain carries TRBV7-9 and TRBJ2-7; D ambiguous. Trimming left V 6 bases short and J 3 bases short, with 15 bases between. The length of the CDR3 is 14 residues. CDR1 and CDR2 from the germline V gene are SEHNR and FQNEAQ (reference sequence). CDR3 sequence reads: CASRSSGPHYEQYF. CDR3 bases: TGTGCCAGCAGATCATCTGGGCCCCACTACGAGCAGTACTTC.

Concerning this clone itself: A junction end diverges from the germline sequence, so it may reflect a read error. This chain connects TRBV6-5 to TRBJ1-2; D ambiguous. CDR1 MNHEY and CDR2 SVGAGI come from the germline V gene. The CDR3 totals 14 residues. CDR3 coding DNA: TGTGCCAGCAGTCGCGGCGGGAGCGGCTATGCCTACACCTTC. Its translation is CASSRGGSGYAYTF.

The genes are TRBV30 and TRBJ1-6, with D uncertain. Germline loops: CDR1 GTSNPN, CDR2 SVGIG (reference sequence). The CDR3 length is 11 residues. V lost 2 bases and J lost 9, with 5 bases in between. The CDR3 DNA reads as TGTGCCTGGAGTACCGGTTCACCCCTCCACTTT. It yields the protein CAWSTGSPLHF.

V usage is TRBV5-1 and J usage is TRBJ2-2, with D possibly matching TRBD2 (5 bases). The germline V gene encodes CDR1 SGHRS and CDR2 YFSETQ. The CDR3 sequence is 15 residues long. With 0 bases removed from V and 5 bases from J, the gap between germline ends came to 11 bases. The CDR3 DNA is TGCGCCAGCAGCTTGGATCTTGGGAGTACCGGGGAGCTGTTTTTT. It codes for CASSLDLGSTGELFF.

This chain joins TRBV7-9 and TRBJ2-1, with D unresolved. This CDR3 is 12 amino acids long. V was pared by 3 bases and J by 7 bases, with 7 bases between. Germline V gene lookup returns CDR1 SEHNR and CDR2 FQNEAQ (reference sequence). The CDR3 coding sequence is TGTGCCAGCAGCTTTACTCCGAATGAGCAGTTCTTC. It is translated as CASSFTPNEQFF.

This chain links TRBV30 with TRBJ1-2; D is perhaps TRBD1 (5 bases). The ends were cut back, 2 bases at V and 8 bases at J, with 15 bases in the middle. Germline CDR1 reads GTSNPN; CDR2 reads SVGIG (reference sequence). The CDR3 contains 13 residues. CDR3 coding DNA: TGTGCCTGGAGTATGGGGGGGACCGTCGGCTACACCTTC. It yields the protein CAWSMGGTVGYTF.

J is TRBJ2-3 and V is TRBV7-8, with D possibly TRBD1 on 6 matching bases. The length of the CDR3 is 16 residues. With 1 base removed from V and 4 bases from J, the gap between germline ends came to 15 bases. Germline V lookup: CDR1 SGHVS, CDR2 FQNEAQ. CDR3 region: CASSLGPGQASDTQYF. CDR3 sequence (DNA): TGTGCCAGCAGCTTAGGGCCGGGACAAGCTTCAGATACGCAGTATTTT.

In its sample, this clone was seen a few times. A far larger clone differs by one base, so this is likely a read error. In this CDR3 the conserved last residue, phenylalanine or tryptophan, is missing, so a read error is likely. This rearrangement joins TRBV29-1 to TRBJ1-2; the D is unclear. Per germline, CDR1 SQVTM and CDR2 ANQGSEA. This CDR3 contains 11 residues. V was clipped by 7 bases and J by 2 bases, with 8 bases between them. The CDR3 protein is CSESSNYGYTS. CDR3 in DNA: TGCAGCGAGTCCTCAAACTATGGCTACACCTCC.